This TCR beta chain was profiled in a study of T cell responses to AZD1222 COVID-19 vaccine. Regarding the study as a whole: The peak T cell response came first, and repertoires were sampled only after it.

Only in-frame clones appear in the TCRdb table, and some are missing; sequencing was by immunoSEQ multiplex PCR. Of 100,000 to 150,000 clones listed, roughly 90% are singletons. About this clone itself: Its antigen is not known.

CDR3 length: 15 amino acids. Trimming removed 0 bases at V and 4 bases at J, with 10 bases between. The germline gives CDR1 MNHEY, CDR2 SVGAGI. The specimen was peripheral blood, collected on day 0 of AZD1222 vaccination. This chain connects TRBV6-5 to TRBJ1-5; maybe TRBD1 (5 bases). This TCR derives from an adult in good health. CDR3 region: CASSYSTRGNQPQHF. CDR3 sequence (DNA): TGTGCCAGCAGTTACTCGACTCGGGGGAATCAGCCCCAGCATTTT.